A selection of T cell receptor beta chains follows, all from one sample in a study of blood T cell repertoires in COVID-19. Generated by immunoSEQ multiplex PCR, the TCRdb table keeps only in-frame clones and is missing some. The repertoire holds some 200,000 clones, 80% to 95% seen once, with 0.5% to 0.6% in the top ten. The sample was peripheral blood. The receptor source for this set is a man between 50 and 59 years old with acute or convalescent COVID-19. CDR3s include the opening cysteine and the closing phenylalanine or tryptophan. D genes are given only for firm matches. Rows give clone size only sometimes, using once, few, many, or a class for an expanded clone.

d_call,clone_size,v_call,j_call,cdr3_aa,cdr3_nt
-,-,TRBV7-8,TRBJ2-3,CASSPLFGSGRRSDTQYF,TGTGCCAGCAGCCCCTTATTTGGTAGCGGAAGGAGGTCGGATACGCAGTATTTT
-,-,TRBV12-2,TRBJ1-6,CASRLGLRGGTRNSPLHF,TGTGCAAGTCGCTTAGGCCTTCGGGGAGGGACAAGGAATTCACCCCTCCACTTT
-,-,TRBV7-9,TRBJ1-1,CASSLTRFEAFF,TGTGCCAGCAGCTTGACAAGGTTTGAAGCTTTCTTT
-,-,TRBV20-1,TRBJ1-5,CSASWQGTQHF,TGCAGTGCTAGTTGGCAGGGCACCCAGCATTTT
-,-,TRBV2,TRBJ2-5,CASSEQGGGETQYF,TGTGCCAGCAGTGAACAGGGCGGTGGAGAGACCCAGTACTTC
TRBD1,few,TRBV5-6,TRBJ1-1,CASSRRTGLNTEAFF,TGTGCCAGCAGCCGCCGGACAGGACTGAACACTGAAGCTTTCTTT
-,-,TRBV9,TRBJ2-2,CASSGWVEAPRELFF,TGTGCCAGCAGTGGCTGGGTTGAGGCCCCCCGGGAGCTGTTTTTT
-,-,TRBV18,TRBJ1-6,CASSPPERNNSPLHF,TGTGCTAGCTCACCACCTGAGAGAAATAATTCACCCCTCCACTTT
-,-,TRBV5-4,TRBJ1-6,CASSLSGMNNSPLHF,TGTGCCAGCAGCTTGTCAGGGATGAATAATTCACCCCTCCACTTT
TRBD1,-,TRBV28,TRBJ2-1,CASSFSTGADEQFF,TGTGCCAGCAGCTTTTCTACAGGGGCCGATGAGCAGTTCTTC
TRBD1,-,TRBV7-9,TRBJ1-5,CASSLTGVSQPQHF,TGTGCCAGCAGCTTGACAGGGGTCAGTCAGCCCCAGCATTTT
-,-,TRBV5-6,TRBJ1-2,CASSSRRGWNGYTF,TGTGCCAGCAGCTCTCGCCGGGGGTGGAATGGCTACACCTTC
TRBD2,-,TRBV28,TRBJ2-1,CASSLAGLAGKFF,TGTGCCAGCAGTTTAGCGGGACTAGCGGGAAAGTTCTTC
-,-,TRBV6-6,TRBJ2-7,CASSNLRGYEQYF,TGTGCCAGCAGTAACCTCCGGGGATACGAGCAGTACTTC
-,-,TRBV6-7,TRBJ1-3,CASSGPGINTGNTIYF,TGTGCCAGCAGTGGCCCGGGGATCAATACTGGAAACACCATATATTTT
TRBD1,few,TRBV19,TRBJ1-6,CASSRVGQNNSPLHF,TGTGCCAGTAGTAGGGTGGGACAGAATAATTCACCCCTCCACTTT
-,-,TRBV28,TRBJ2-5,CASSPGPGEAEETQYF,TGTGCCAGCAGTCCGGGACCCGGGGAGGCGGAGGAGACCCAGTACTTC
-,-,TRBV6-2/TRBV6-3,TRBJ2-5,CASSYGGAGETQYF,TGTGCCAGCAGTTACGGCGGGGCTGGGGAGACCCAGTACTTC
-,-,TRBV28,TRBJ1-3,CASLPGHLWPGNTIYF,TGTGCCAGTCTCCCAGGACACCTCTGGCCTGGAAACACCATATATTTT
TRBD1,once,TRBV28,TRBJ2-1,CASSFRGQFNEQFF,TGTGCCAGCAGTTTTCGGGGACAGTTCAATGAGCAGTTCTTC
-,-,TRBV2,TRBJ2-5,CASSDIGSSRETQYF,TGTGCCAGCAGTGATATTGGTTCTAGCCGGGAGACCCAGTACTTC
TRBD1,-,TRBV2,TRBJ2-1,CASSEQGQSNEQFF,TGTGCCAGCAGTGAACAGGGACAGTCCAATGAGCAGTTCTTC
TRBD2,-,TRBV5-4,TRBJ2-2,CASSLDLAGGTGELFF,TGTGCCAGCAGCTTGGATCTAGCGGGAGGTACCGGGGAGCTGTTTTTT
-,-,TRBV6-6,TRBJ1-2,CASRQDYGYTF,TGTGCCAGCAGACAGGACTATGGCTACACCTTC
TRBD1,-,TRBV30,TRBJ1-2,CAWSFQGAPGYTF,TGTGCCTGGAGTTTTCAGGGGGCGCCTGGCTACACCTTC
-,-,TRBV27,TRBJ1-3,CARGLGGNTIYF,TGTGCCCGGGGTCTGGGAGGAAACACCATATATTTT
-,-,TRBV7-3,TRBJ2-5,CASSNRDGETQYF,TGTGCCAGCAGCAACAGGGACGGGGAGACCCAGTACTTC
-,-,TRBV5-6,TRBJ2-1,CASSADLYNEQFF,TGTGCCAGCAGCGCGGACTTGTACAATGAGCAGTTCTTC
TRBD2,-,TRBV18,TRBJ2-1,CASSPTSGSNNEQFF,TGTGCCAGCTCACCTACTAGCGGGAGCAACAATGAGCAGTTCTTC
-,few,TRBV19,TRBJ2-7,CASSTTGTSYEQYF,TGTGCCAGTAGTACTACCGGGACTTCCTACGAGCAGTACTTC
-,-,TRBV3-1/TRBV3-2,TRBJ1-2,CASSQNAGKRSDGYTF,TGTGCCAGCAGCCAAAACGCGGGGAAAAGGTCGGATGGCTACACCTTC
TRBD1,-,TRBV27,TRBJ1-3,CASSHTSGGQASGNTIYF,TGTGCCAGCAGTCATACCTCCGGAGGACAGGCCTCTGGAAACACCATATATTTT
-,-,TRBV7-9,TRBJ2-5,CASSLGQGKTQYF,TGTGCCAGCAGCTTGGGGCAGGGAAAGACCCAGTACTTC
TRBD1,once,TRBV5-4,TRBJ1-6,CASSWAQGNSPLHF,TGTGCCAGCAGCTGGGCACAGGGGAATTCACCCCTCCACTTT
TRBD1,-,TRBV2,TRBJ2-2,CASSVQGADTGELFF,TGTGCCAGCAGTGTGCAGGGGGCCGACACCGGGGAGCTGTTTTTT